Reported below is one T cell receptor (beta chain). Its antigen is currently unknown. This record belongs to a study of CD8+ T cells in alopecia areata. Regarding the study as a whole: Normal skin's resident alphabeta T cells are sequenced alongside lesional scalp T cells.

Reverse transcription of extracted RNA yielded cDNA, which provided the sequencing template. Assay used: immunoSEQ multiplex PCR; TCRdb lists only in-frame clones, some missing. The table shows 90,000 to 100,000 clones, with 35% to 45% occurring only once. This clonotype was obtained from a human donor with alopecia areata. Specimen: CD4+ T cells sorted from blood.

DNA for the CDR3: TGTGCCGGGTCGGACAGCTCCCAAGAGACCCAGTACTTC. Its protein product is CAGSDSSQETQYF. The rearrangement uses TRBV30 and TRBJ2-5, with D possibly TRBD1 on 6 matching bases. Germline values: CDR1 GTSNPN, CDR2 SVGIG (reference sequence). Trimming left V 8 bases short and J 1 base short, with 14 bases between. The CDR3 is 13 residues long.